These 17 T cell receptor beta chains originate from one sample sequenced in a study of shared clonotypes between healthy human individuals. Here immunoSEQ multiplex PCR was the method, and the copy in TCRdb shows in-frame clones only, minus some. The sample holds about 750,000 clones; more than 85% are singletons and the top ten take less than 25%. Only CD45RO-negative cells positively selected for CCR7 counted as naive CD8 cells, so terminally differentiated effector memory CD45RA+ cells were excluded. Input material: naive CD8+ T cells sorted from blood. The receptors derive from a man younger than 40 in good health.

Concerning this clone itself: Other DNA sequences within the sample encode an identical CDR3. The rearrangement joins TRBV4-1 to TRBJ2-7; D is uncertain. Germline V gene lookup returns CDR1 MGHRA and CDR2 YSYEKL. This CDR3 region has 13 residues. V was shortened by 0 bases and J by 2 bases, with 5 bases between the two germline ends. In DNA form, the CDR3 reads TGCGCCAGCAGCCAAGAGGATGCCTACGAGCAGTACTTC. Translated, it gives CASSQEDAYEQYF.

The chain has TRBV7-6 and TRBJ2-2, with 8 nucleotides matching TRBD1. This CDR3 is built from 16 residues. Germline CDR1 SGHVS, CDR2 FNYEAQ. Trimming took 4 bases from V and 5 from J; bases not matched to a gene: 9. CDR3 sequence reads: CASSWTGWDETGELFF. CDR3 sequence (DNA): TGTGCCAGCAGCTGGACAGGGTGGGATGAGACCGGGGAGCTGTTTTTT. Complete variable domain (other parts from reference TRBV7-6 and TRBJ2-2): GAGVSQSPRYKVTKRGQDVALRCDPISGHVSLYWYRQALGQGPEFLTYFNYEAQQDKSGLPNDRFSAERPEGSISTLTIQRTEQRDSAMYRCASSWTGWDETGELFFGEGSRLTVL.

This clone was seen a few times. The V gene is TRBV7-8, the J gene TRBJ2-4, with a weak D call TRBD2 (7 bases). The ends were cut back, 2 bases at V and 6 bases at J, with 17 bases in the middle. This CDR3 spans 16 amino acids. Germline assignment: CDR1 SGHVS and CDR2 FQNEAQ. The CDR3 loop reads CASSLRGGSLLNIQYF. The CDR3 nucleotides read TGTGCCAGCAGCTTAAGGGGGGGCTCCCTTCTAAACATTCAGTACTTC.

The genes are TRBV7-9 and TRBJ2-1, with D tentatively TRBD2 (6 bases). The V end lost 5 bases, the J end lost 9 bases, and 17 bases lay between the germline ends. This CDR3 is built from 14 residues. CDR1 SEHNR and CDR2 FQNEAQ come from the germline V gene (reference sequence). The CDR3 loop reads CASSPKRLVLEQFF. The CDR3 DNA is TGTGCCAGCAGCCCCAAACGACTAGTCCTTGAGCAGTTCTTC. Combining the CDR3 with reference TRBV7-9 and TRBJ2-1 gives the whole variable domain DTGVSQNPRHKITKRGQNVTFRCDPISEHNRLYWYRQTLGQGPEFLTYFQNEAQLEKSRLLSDRFSAERPKGSFSTLEIQRTEQGDSAMYLCASSPKRLVLEQFFGPGTRLTVL.

This chain connects TRBV28 to TRBJ2-6, with D maybe TRBD2 (7 bases). CDR3 size: 18 residues. The V gene's germline CDR1 is MDHEN and CDR2 SYDVKM. The ends were cut back, 2 bases at V and 0 bases at J, with 14 bases in the middle. The CDR3 protein is CASSLAEGEGSGANVLTF. CDR3 coding DNA: TGTGCCAGCAGTTTAGCAGAGGGGGAGGGCTCTGGGGCCAACGTCCTGACTTTC.

The V gene is TRBV4-1, the J gene TRBJ2-3; 7 bases line up with TRBD2. Germline V gene sequence: CDR1 MGHRA, CDR2 YSYEKL. Losses at the gene ends were 1 base for V and 4 bases for J; bases not matched to a gene: 11. The CDR3 length is 17 residues. The CDR3 sequence: CASSQGVAGVLADTQYF. CDR3 nucleotides: TGCGCCAGCAGCCAAGGGGTCGCGGGAGTTCTGGCAGATACGCAGTATTTT.

As concerns this clone: Other DNA sequences from this sample encode an identical CDR3 as well. CDR3 DNA sequence: TGTGCCAGCAGCTTACGGGAGAGCTCCTACGAGCAGTACTTC. Translated, it gives CASSLRESSYEQYF. V is TRBV7-9 and J is TRBJ2-7; tentatively, D is TRBD2 (6 bases). CDR1 is SEHNR and CDR2 is FQNEAQ in the germline V gene (reference sequence). This CDR3 is built from 14 residues. The V end was cut by 2 bases, the J end by 0 bases, with 8 bases between.

Concerning this clone: At one end, the junction sequence differs from germline, possibly due to a read error. The V call is TRBV6-1, the J call TRBJ2-7; D uncertain. The CDR3 loop spans 13 amino acids. Germline V gives CDR1 MNHNS, CDR2 SASEGT. DNA of the CDR3: TGTGCCAGCAGTAAAGCGAGCTCCTACGAGCAGTACTTC. Its translation is CASSKASSYEQYF.

This clone was counted between two and nine times. This sequence joins TRBV7-9 and TRBJ2-1, with TRBD2 as a possible D gene (5 bases). The CDR3 spans 16 residues. The V and J ends lost 2 bases and 4 bases respectively, with 15 bases between them. CDR1 is SEHNR, CDR2 FQNEAQ, per germline (reference sequence). The chain's CDR3 is CASSLMGLANYNEQFF. In DNA, the CDR3 is TGTGCCAGCAGCTTAATGGGCCTAGCTAATTACAATGAGCAGTTCTTC.

This clone was counted once. The chain joins TRBV19 to TRBJ2-1; no clear D. Trimming left V 7 bases short and J 0 bases short, with 10 bases between. Germline values: CDR1 LNHDA, CDR2 SQIVND (reference sequence). This CDR3 contains 14 residues. The CDR3 is CASTSLSSYNEQFF. As DNA, the CDR3 is TGTGCCAGTACGTCCTTGAGCTCCTACAATGAGCAGTTCTTC.

This chain joins TRBV6-6 and TRBJ2-2; D is possibly TRBD1 (5 bases). The CDR3 is made up of 15 amino acids. With 0 bases removed from V and 7 bases from J, the gap between germline ends came to 12 bases. Germline CDR1 MNHNY, CDR2 SVGAGI (reference sequence). The CDR3 nucleotides read TGTGCCAGCAGTTACTCAAGACAGTCGAACGGGGAGCTGTTTTTT. This translates into CASSYSRQSNGELFF.

The V call is TRBV10-1, the J call TRBJ2-7; 9 positions match TRBD1. The CDR3 length is 13 residues. Trimming took 4 bases from V and 2 from J; bases not matched to a gene: 0. The germline gives CDR1 WNHNN, CDR2 SYGVQD (reference sequence). CDR3 sequence reads: CASSGDRAYEQYF. In nucleotides, the CDR3 is TGCGCCAGCAGTGGGGACAGGGCCTACGAGCAGTACTTC.

The chain recombines TRBV7-3 with TRBJ2-3; 14 positions match TRBD2. Per the germline V gene, CDR1 is SGHTA and CDR2 is FQGTGA. This CDR3 has 16 residues. Trimming removed 5 bases from V and 2 bases from J; junction bases left unmatched: 3. The CDR3 nucleotides are TGTGCCAGCAGCACGGGACTAGCGGGAGCCACAGATACGCAGTATTTT. It encodes CASSTGLAGATDTQYF.

This chain joins TRBV5-1 and TRBJ2-3; D uncertain. The CDR3 sequence is 15 residues long. The germline V and J ends were trimmed by 1 base and 0 bases, with 9 bases remaining between them. CDR1 SGHRS and CDR2 YFSETQ come from the germline V gene. DNA for the CDR3: TGCGCCAGCAGCTTGAGTCTACCTAGCACAGATACGCAGTATTTT. Encoded protein: CASSLSLPSTDTQYF.

The chain has TRBV29-1 and TRBJ2-1; 9 positions agree with TRBD1. Germline V gene lookup returns CDR1 SQVTM and CDR2 ANQGSEA. The V gene end was trimmed by 6 bases and the J gene end by 10 bases; junction bases not matched to a gene: 7. The CDR3 length is 12 residues. The CDR3 is CSVPGQGGEQFF. The CDR3 DNA reads TGCAGCGTCCCGGGACAGGGAGGGGAGCAGTTCTTC.

This chain connects TRBV11-3 to TRBJ2-7; D possibly uses TRBD1 or TRBD2 (6 bases each). This CDR3 comprises 12 residues. Germline CDR1 SGHNT, CDR2 YENEEA. Trimming shortened V by 3 bases and J by 5 bases, and 8 bases separated the two germline ends. The CDR3, as DNA: TGTGCCAGCAGCTTCGGGGGCGACGAGCAGTACTTC. Translating gives CASSFGGDEQYF. The full variable domain, in which reference TRBV11-3 and TRBJ2-7 provide the parts outside the CDR3, is EAGVVQSPRYKIIEKKQPVAFWCNPISGHNTLYWYLQNLGQGPELLIRYENEEAVDDSQLPKDRFSAERLKGVDSTLKIQPAELGDSAVYLCASSFGGDEQYFGPGTRLTVT.

This chain joins TRBV9 and TRBJ2-3; TRBD2 agrees at 10 bases. CDR1 and CDR2 (germline): SGDLS, YYNGEE. CDR3 length: 16 residues. V dropped 3 bases and J dropped 4; count of bases not matched to a gene: 8. This CDR3 reads CASSASGRAFPDTQYF. CDR3 nucleotides: TGTGCCAGCAGCGCGAGCGGGAGGGCCTTTCCAGATACGCAGTATTTT.